What follows are 29 T cell receptor beta chains derived from one specimen sequenced in a study of cytomegalovirus exposure and HLA in healthy donors (TCRdb year 2017). The method behind the library was the immunoSEQ multiplex PCR assay. The multiplex PCR relied on a mix of 60 forward primers for TCR Vbeta segments and 13 reverse primers for TCR Jbeta segments. As stored in TCRdb, this immuneACCESS dataset retains in-frame rearrangements with V and J assigned. A fraction of the clones does not appear; measured against another copy, unresolved V genes explain less than half of the discrepancy, and the remainder lacks a known reason. Here the sample has 40,000 to 45,000 clones; around three quarters occur a single time. Approximately 1.4% of the sample is held by the ten biggest clonotypes. Sequencing used PBMCs. All receptors derive from a man aged 25-45 years in good health and CMV-seronegative.

CDR3 protein: CASSNGTSGSFRTYEQYF. DNA of the CDR3: TGTGCCAGCAGCAACGGGACTAGCGGGAGCTTCCGGACTTACGAGCAGTACTTC. This sequence joins TRBV7-9 and TRBJ2-7; 14 nucleotides line up with TRBD2. J gave up 4 bases and V 5 bases, and 13 bases lay outside the gene matches. This CDR3 is built from 18 residues. CDR1 is SEHNR, CDR2 FQNEAQ, per germline (reference sequence). The full variable domain, with the rest looked up from reference TRBV7-9 and TRBJ2-7, is DTGVSQNPRHKITKRGQNVTFRCDPISEHNRLYWYRQTLGQGPEFLTYFQNEAQLEKSRLLSDRFSAERPKGSFSTLEIQRTEQGDSAMYLCASSNGTSGSFRTYEQYFGPGTRLTVT.

The chain links TRBV19 to TRBJ1-2, with TRBD1 matching 8 bases. Germline assignment: CDR1 LNHDA and CDR2 SQIVND (reference sequence). The CDR3 consists of 16 residues. The V gene end was trimmed by 4 bases and the J gene end by 3 bases; junction bases not matched to a gene: 10. CDR3 loop: CASSTLGQGEDYGYTF. CDR3 in DNA: TGTGCCAGTAGTACCTTAGGACAGGGAGAGGACTATGGCTACACCTTC.

The CDR3 DNA sequence: TGTGCCAGCAGCTTAAGGGGGGCAGGGGGCGCGGATACGCAGTATTTT. Protein sequence: CASSLRGAGGADTQYF. The chain employs TRBV7-3 and TRBJ2-3; 8 bases map to TRBD1. This CDR3 contains 16 residues. Germline V lookup: CDR1 SGHTA, CDR2 FQGTGA. Germline trimming cut 1 base from V and 6 bases from J; bases unmatched to any gene: 9.

DNA of the CDR3: TGTGCCAGCAGACTCGGGGGTTCTGGGGCCAACGTCCTGACTTTC. It is translated as CASRLGGSGANVLTF. The rearrangement uses TRBV6-1 and TRBJ2-6; weak D call: TRBD2 (6 bases). The CDR3 is 15 amino acids. The V end lost 6 bases, the J end lost 1 base, and 10 bases lay between the germline ends. CDR1 is MNHNS and CDR2 is SASEGT in the germline V gene.

The chain combines TRBV27 with TRBJ1-2; D may be TRBD1 (5 bases). V was trimmed by 8 bases and J by 4 bases, leaving 11 bases between them. Germline CDR1 is MNHEY and CDR2 is SMNVEV (reference sequence). This CDR3 comprises 12 residues. CDR3 in DNA: TGTGCCAGCCGTCGGGGGGGCTATGGCTACACCTTC. It translates to CASRRGGYGYTF.

The chain recombines TRBV5-1 with TRBJ2-7; tentative D call: TRBD1 (6 bases). Germline CDR1 is SGHRS and CDR2 is YFSETQ. Trimming removed 4 bases at V and 2 bases at J, with 7 bases between. The CDR3 length is 12 residues. Here the CDR3 reads CASSEGAYEQYF. In DNA form, the CDR3 reads TGCGCCAGCAGCGAGGGGGCCTACGAGCAGTACTTC.

The chain uses TRBV28 and TRBJ2-1; D is possibly TRBD1 (6 bases). The germline V and J ends were trimmed by 7 bases and 5 bases, with 18 bases remaining between them. This CDR3 spans 15 amino acids. Germline-derived CDR1 and CDR2 are MDHEN and SYDVKM. CDR3 in DNA: TGTGCCAGCACCCCAGGGGACCTCGACAACAATGAGCAGTTCTTC. It translates to CASTPGDLDNNEQFF.

This clone is medium-sized. The chain has TRBV18 and TRBJ2-7; no clear D. This CDR3 spans 13 amino acids. The ends were cut back, 2 bases at V and 7 bases at J, with 12 bases in the middle. Germline V gene lookup returns CDR1 KGHSH and CDR2 LQKENI. In DNA form, the CDR3 reads TGTGCCAGCTCACCAGTAGACACCCGGGAGCAGTACTTC. Its translation: CASSPVDTREQYF.

This chain connects TRBV7-9 to TRBJ2-7; D gene unclear. The germline V gene encodes CDR1 SEHNR and CDR2 FQNEAQ (reference sequence). V lost 8 bases, J lost 6 bases, and 11 bases lay in between. CDR3 size: 11 residues. This CDR3 reads CASEKGGEQYF. CDR3 DNA: TGTGCCAGCGAAAAAGGCGGCGAGCAGTACTTC.

J is TRBJ2-1 and V is TRBV28; TRBD2 agrees at 11 bases. Per the germline V gene, CDR1 is MDHEN and CDR2 is SYDVKM. The CDR3 length is 17 residues. V trimming: 4 bases; J trimming: 1 base; junction bases outside the gene matches: 6. This CDR3 is CASSSLAGGRSYNEQFF. CDR3 DNA: TGTGCCAGCAGTTCGCTAGCGGGAGGTCGTTCCTACAATGAGCAGTTCTTC. Full variable domain (outside the CDR3, taken from reference TRBV28 and TRBJ2-1): DVKVTQSSRYLVKRTGEKVFLECVQDMDHENMFWYRQDPGLGLRLIYFSYDVKMKEKGDIPEGYSVSREKKERFSLILESASTNQTSMYLCASSSLAGGRSYNEQFFGPGTRLTVL.

The genes are TRBV9 and TRBJ2-1; 10 bases match TRBD2. After removal of 3 bases from V and 5 bases from J, the junction contained 14 bases not matched to a gene. This CDR3 contains 18 residues. Germline-derived CDR1 and CDR2 are SGDLS and YYNGEE. The CDR3 DNA follows: TGTGCCAGCAGCGCCTTCTCCTTCAGCGGGAGGGCCAACAATGAGCAGTTCTTC. Its protein product is CASSAFSFSGRANNEQFF. Filled out from reference TRBV9 and TRBJ2-1, the complete variable domain reads DSGVTQTPKHLITATGQRVTLRCSPRSGDLSVYWYQQSLDQGLQFLIQYYNGEERAKGNILERFSAQQFPDLHSELNLSSLELGDSALYFCASSAFSFSGRANNEQFFGPGTRLTVL.

In regard to this clone: One junction end disagrees with the germline gene, perhaps due to a read error. This chain links TRBV27 with TRBJ2-5, with TRBD1 identical over 8 bases. The CDR3 has 16 amino acids. The germline CDR1 and CDR2 sequences are MNHEY and SMNVEV (reference sequence). The CDR3 DNA sequence: TGTGCCCGCAGTGCAGTCGCCCAGGGGGCTAAGGAGACCCAGTACTTC. This translates into CARSAVAQGAKETQYF.

J is TRBJ1-4 and V is TRBV5-1; 7 bases line up with TRBD1. Germline loops: CDR1 SGHRS, CDR2 YFSETQ. The CDR3 consists of 13 residues. V was pared by 4 bases and J by 7 bases, with 4 bases of the junction left unmatched. The CDR3 reads CASSPGTAEKLFF. CDR3 nucleotides: TGCGCCAGCAGCCCTGGGACAGCTGAAAAACTGTTTTTT.

The V and J genes are TRBV6-6 and TRBJ1-1, with D maybe TRBD1 (6 bases). The CDR3 is 13 amino acids. Per the germline V gene, CDR1 is MNHNY and CDR2 is SVGAGI (reference sequence). The V and J ends lost 6 bases and 1 base respectively, with 9 bases between them. CDR3 DNA: TGTGCCAGCAGAGGGGGATCGAACACTGAAGCTTTCTTT. This sequence encodes CASRGGSNTEAFF.

J is TRBJ1-1 and V is TRBV2; 8 bases fit TRBD1. Trimming cost V 6 bases and J 2 bases; bases outside gene matches: 11. CDR3 size: 16 residues. From germline, CDR1 is SNHLY and CDR2 FYNNEI. The CDR3 DNA follows: TGTGCCAGCAGGACCCCGACAGGGGATCACAACACTGAAGCTTTCTTT. Protein product: CASRTPTGDHNTEAFF.

The chain links TRBV10-3 to TRBJ2-2; 12 positions agree with TRBD2. The CDR3 is made up of 16 amino acids. The V gene's germline CDR1 is ENHRY and CDR2 SYGVKD. V shed 5 bases and J 4 bases; nucleotides not matched to a gene: 5. The CDR3 coding sequence is TGTGCCATCAGTTTACTAGCGGGAGGAAGCACCGGGGAGCTGTTTTTT. Protein product: CAISLLAGGSTGELFF.

The chain employs TRBV5-4 and TRBJ2-3, with 12 bases aligning to TRBD2. CDR1 and CDR2 from the germline V gene are SGHNT and YYREEE (reference sequence). J gave up 6 bases and V 4 bases, and 6 bases lay outside the gene matches. The CDR3 is made up of 15 amino acids. In DNA form, the CDR3 reads TGTGCCAGCAGCCCGCCAGGACTAGCGGGGGATACGCAGTATTTT. As protein: CASSPPGLAGDTQYF.

The rearrangement uses TRBV28 and TRBJ2-7; D might be TRBD1 (6 bases). The CDR3 runs 13 residues. Per the germline V gene, CDR1 is MDHEN and CDR2 is SYDVKM. V lost 8 bases, J lost 3 bases, and 14 bases lay in between. The CDR3 region has the DNA TGTGCCAGCGGGACGGGACAAAGCTACGAGCAGTACTTC. Protein sequence: CASGTGQSYEQYF.

The chain combines TRBV2 with TRBJ2-3; TRBD2 matches at 9 bases. The CDR3 is made up of 15 amino acids. Trimming at V came to 8 bases and at J to 2 bases, leaving 8 bases not matched to a gene. Germline V gene data show CDR1 as SNHLY and CDR2 as FYNNEI. This chain's CDR3 is CASLQTSGDTDTQYF. DNA of the CDR3: TGTGCCAGCTTACAGACTAGCGGTGACACAGATACGCAGTATTTT.

This chain joins TRBV2 and TRBJ1-2; TRBD1 might be the D (5 bases). Between the trimmed V and J ends, which lost 5 bases and 4 bases, there was a span of 8 bases. Germline assignment: CDR1 SNHLY and CDR2 FYNNEI. This CDR3 is 12 amino acids long. The chain's CDR3 is CASSRQGYGYTF. CDR3 bases: TGTGCCAGCAGTCGGCAGGGCTATGGCTACACCTTC.

The V gene is TRBV11-2, the J gene TRBJ2-4, with a possible D match to TRBD2 (5 bases). In germline, CDR1 is SGHAT, CDR2 FQNNGV. The CDR3 has 15 residues. Trimming pared 1 base from V and 6 bases from J, leaving 13 bases between. CDR3 region: CASSLARDVGNIQYF. The CDR3 coding sequence is TGTGCCAGCAGCTTAGCCCGGGATGTAGGAAACATTCAGTACTTC.

The gene calls are TRBV7-2 and TRBJ2-1; 9 bases fit TRBD1. The CDR3 totals 14 residues. After removal of 3 bases from V and 9 bases from J, the junction contained 6 bases not matched to a gene. From germline, CDR1 is SGHTA and CDR2 FQGNSA. The CDR3 region has the DNA TGTGCCAGCAGCTTTGTGACAGGGGGGTGTGAGCAGTTCTTC. It translates to CASSFVTGGCEQFF.

The chain carries TRBV27 and TRBJ2-1, with D maybe TRBD2 (6 bases). The germline V gene has CDR1 MNHEY and CDR2 SMNVEV (reference sequence). V lost 5 bases and J 0 bases, leaving 17 bases between the germline ends. The CDR3 is 17 residues long. The CDR3, as DNA: TGTGCCAGCAGTCCCATGGAGGGAGCCTACTCCTACAATGAGCAGTTCTTC. Its translation: CASSPMEGAYSYNEQFF.

This chain's CDR3 is CASSLAPGGAALPYNEQFF. The DNA of the CDR3 is TGTGCCAGCAGCTTAGCGCCGGGTGGGGCCGCACTCCCCTACAATGAGCAGTTCTTC. This rearrangement joins TRBV7-8 to TRBJ2-1, with a possible D match to TRBD1 (5 bases). The CDR3 loop spans 19 amino acids. Germline CDR1 SGHVS, CDR2 FQNEAQ. Trimming pared 0 bases from V and 2 bases from J, leaving 20 bases between.

The chain links TRBV18 to TRBJ2-6; TRBD2 agrees at 10 bases. The CDR3 sequence is 18 residues long. CDR1 and CDR2 from the germline V gene are KGHSH and LQKENI. The V and J ends lost 6 bases and 4 bases, in that order; junction bases with no gene match: 12. Written as DNA, the CDR3 is TGTGCCAGCTCGCAGCGGCTAGCGGGAGCTTCAGGGGCCAACGTCCTGACTTTC. Its protein product is CASSQRLAGASGANVLTF.

J is TRBJ2-1 and V is TRBV27, with 12 positions matching TRBD2. This CDR3 contains 16 residues. J lost 4 bases, V lost 5 bases, and 6 bases had no gene match. Germline V gene data show CDR1 as MNHEY and CDR2 as SMNVEV (reference sequence). CDR3 in amino acids: CASSPRLAGVYNEQFF. CDR3 DNA: TGTGCCAGCAGTCCCCGACTAGCGGGAGTGTACAATGAGCAGTTCTTC.

This clone occurred a few times. The chain recombines TRBV27 with TRBJ1-1; the match to TRBD1 covers 7 bases. This CDR3 has 16 amino acids. Germline CDR1 is MNHEY and CDR2 is SMNVEV (reference sequence). With 5 bases clipped from V and 5 bases from J, the junction kept 14 bases outside the gene matches. The CDR3 is CASSRSDRVGWTEAFF. As DNA, the CDR3 is TGTGCCAGCAGTCGGAGCGACAGGGTCGGATGGACTGAAGCTTTCTTT.

Only a few counts were recorded for this clone. Other DNA sequences in the same sample also yield this CDR3. The chain uses TRBV27 and TRBJ2-1; D may be TRBD2 (6 bases). Trimming left V 6 bases short and J 0 bases short, with 9 bases between. The CDR3 loop spans 14 amino acids. Germline V gives CDR1 MNHEY, CDR2 SMNVEV (reference sequence). DNA for the CDR3: TGTGCCAGCAGCTGGGGGGACTCCTACAATGAGCAGTTCTTC. It encodes CASSWGDSYNEQFF.

This chain joins TRBV18 and TRBJ2-3; unclear D gene. The CDR3 extends over 13 amino acids. Germline values: CDR1 KGHSH, CDR2 LQKENI. The germline V and J ends were trimmed by 4 bases and 5 bases, with 10 bases remaining between them. The chain's CDR3 is CASSLQYIDTQYF. CDR3 sequence (DNA): TGTGCCAGCTCACTCCAGTATATAGATACGCAGTATTTT.